This TCR beta chain comes out of a study of human T cells and chemical hapten exposure. CDR3 length: 14 residues. Trimming at V came to 6 bases and at J to 6 bases, leaving 12 bases not matched to a gene. Germline V gene lookup returns CDR1 SQVTM and CDR2 ANQGSEA. This clonotype occurred a few times. Time point indicated: pre-sensitization, week 0. As to treatment: therapeutic diphenylcyclopropenone sensitization with weekly scalp DPC. One entry per CDR3 protein, called by TCRdb with MiXCR from the RACE reads. The sample has 80,000 to 100,000 distinct CDR3 sequences; approximately 9.9% are singletons. This TCR was recovered from a woman in her thirties or forties with alopecia areata. Some clones in this sample may be carry-over from other donors' samples. This chain uses TRBV29-1 with TRBJ2-3, with 7 bases fitting TRBD1. Sequences were derived from whole blood, sampled in connection with sensitization to the hapten diphenylcyclopropenone (DPC). The CDR3 is CSVGPGGAGDTQYF. The CDR3 DNA follows: TGCAGCGTGGGACCAGGGGGAGCAGGTGATACGCAGTATTTT.